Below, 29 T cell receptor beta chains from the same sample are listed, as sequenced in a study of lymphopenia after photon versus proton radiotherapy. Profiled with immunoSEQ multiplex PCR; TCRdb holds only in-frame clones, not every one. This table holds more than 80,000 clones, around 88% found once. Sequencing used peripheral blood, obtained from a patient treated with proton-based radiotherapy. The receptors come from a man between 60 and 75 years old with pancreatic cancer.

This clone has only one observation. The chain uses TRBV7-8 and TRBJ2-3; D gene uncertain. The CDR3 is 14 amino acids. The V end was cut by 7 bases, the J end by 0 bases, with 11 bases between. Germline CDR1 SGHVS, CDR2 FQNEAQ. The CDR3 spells CASKQSYSTDTQYF. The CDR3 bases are TGTGCCAGCAAACAGAGCTATAGCACAGATACGCAGTATTTT.

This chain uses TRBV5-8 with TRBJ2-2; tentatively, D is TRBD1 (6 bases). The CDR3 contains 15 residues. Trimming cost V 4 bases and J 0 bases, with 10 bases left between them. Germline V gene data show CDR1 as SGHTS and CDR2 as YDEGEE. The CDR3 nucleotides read TGTGCCAGCAGCGTGGACAGCGCGAACACCGGGGAGCTGTTTTTT. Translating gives CASSVDSANTGELFF.

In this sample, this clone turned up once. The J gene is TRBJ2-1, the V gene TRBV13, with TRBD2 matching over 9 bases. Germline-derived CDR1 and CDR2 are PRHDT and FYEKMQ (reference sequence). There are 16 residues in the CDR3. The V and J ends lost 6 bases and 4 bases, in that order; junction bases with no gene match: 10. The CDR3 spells CASSGETSGPYNEQFF. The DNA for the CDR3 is TGTGCCAGCAGTGGGGAAACTAGCGGGCCTTACAATGAGCAGTTCTTC. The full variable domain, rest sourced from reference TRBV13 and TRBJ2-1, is AAGVIQSPRHLIKEKRETATLKCYPIPRHDTVYWYQQGPGQDPQFLISFYEKMQSDKGSIPDRFSAQQFSDYHSELNMSSLELGDSALYFCASSGETSGPYNEQFFGPGTRLTVL.

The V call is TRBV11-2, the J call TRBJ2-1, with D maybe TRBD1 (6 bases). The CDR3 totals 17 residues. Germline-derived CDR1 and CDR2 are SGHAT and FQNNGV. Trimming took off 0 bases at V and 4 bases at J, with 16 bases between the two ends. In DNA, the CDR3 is TGTGCCAGCAGCTTAGAGTCAGTCTTAAGGGGGTACAATGAGCAGTTCTTC. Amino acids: CASSLESVLRGYNEQFF.

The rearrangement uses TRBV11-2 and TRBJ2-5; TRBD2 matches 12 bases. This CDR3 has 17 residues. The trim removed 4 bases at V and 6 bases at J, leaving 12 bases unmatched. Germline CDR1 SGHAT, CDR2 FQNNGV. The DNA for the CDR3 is TGTGCCAGCAGCTCCTGGACTAGCGGGACGTCCTCGCAGACCCAGTACTTC. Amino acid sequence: CASSSWTSGTSSQTQYF. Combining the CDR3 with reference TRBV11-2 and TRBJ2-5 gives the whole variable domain EAGVAQSPRYKIIEKRQSVAFWCNPISGHATLYWYQQILGQGPKLLIQFQNNGVVDDSQLPKDRFSAERLKGVDSTLKIQPAKLEDSAVYLCASSSWTSGTSSQTQYFGPGTRLLVL.

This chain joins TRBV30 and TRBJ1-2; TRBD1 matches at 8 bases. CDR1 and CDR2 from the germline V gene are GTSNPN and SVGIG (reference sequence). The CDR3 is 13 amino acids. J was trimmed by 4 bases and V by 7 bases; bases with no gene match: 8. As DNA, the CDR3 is TGTGCCTCCAAAAGGGACAGGCCCTATGGCTACACCTTC. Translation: CASKRDRPYGYTF.

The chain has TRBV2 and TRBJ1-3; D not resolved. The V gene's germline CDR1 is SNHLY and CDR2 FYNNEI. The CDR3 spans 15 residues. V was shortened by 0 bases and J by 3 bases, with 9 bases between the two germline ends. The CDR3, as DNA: TGTGCCAGCAGTGAAGCGTCCGGGTTTGGAAACACCATATATTTT. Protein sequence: CASSEASGFGNTIYF.

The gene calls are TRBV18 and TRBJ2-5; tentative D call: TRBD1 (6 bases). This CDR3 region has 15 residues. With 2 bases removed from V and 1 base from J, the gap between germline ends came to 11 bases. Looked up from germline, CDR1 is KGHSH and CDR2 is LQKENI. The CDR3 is CASSPGRGSQETQYF. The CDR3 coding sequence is TGTGCCAGCTCACCAGGCAGGGGATCCCAAGAGACCCAGTACTTC.

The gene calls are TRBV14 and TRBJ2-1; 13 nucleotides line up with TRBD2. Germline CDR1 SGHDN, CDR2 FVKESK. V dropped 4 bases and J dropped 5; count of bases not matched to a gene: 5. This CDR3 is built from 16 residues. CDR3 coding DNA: TGTGCCAGCAGCCCTACTAGCGGGAGGGTCGACAATGAGCAGTTCTTC. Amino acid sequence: CASSPTSGRVDNEQFF. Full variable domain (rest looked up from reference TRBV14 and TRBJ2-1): EAGVTQFPSHSVIEKGQTVTLRCDPISGHDNLYWYRRVMGKEIKFLLHFVKESKQDESGMPNNRFLAERTGGTYSTLKVQPAELEDSGVYFCASSPTSGRVDNEQFFGPGTRLTVL.

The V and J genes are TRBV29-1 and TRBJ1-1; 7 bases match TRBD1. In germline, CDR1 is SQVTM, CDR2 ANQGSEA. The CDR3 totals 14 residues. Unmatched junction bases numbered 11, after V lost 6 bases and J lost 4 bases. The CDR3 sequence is CSVLTGQGGTEAFF. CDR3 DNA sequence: TGCAGCGTCTTGACAGGCCAGGGGGGCACTGAAGCTTTCTTT.

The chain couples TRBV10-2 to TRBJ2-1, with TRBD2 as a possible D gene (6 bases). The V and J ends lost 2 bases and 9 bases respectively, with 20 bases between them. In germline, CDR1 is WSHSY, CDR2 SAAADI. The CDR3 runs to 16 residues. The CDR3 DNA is TGCGCCAGCAGTGAGCGCGGGACTTCCAATGGGCGTGAGCAGTTCTTC. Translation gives CASSERGTSNGREQFF.

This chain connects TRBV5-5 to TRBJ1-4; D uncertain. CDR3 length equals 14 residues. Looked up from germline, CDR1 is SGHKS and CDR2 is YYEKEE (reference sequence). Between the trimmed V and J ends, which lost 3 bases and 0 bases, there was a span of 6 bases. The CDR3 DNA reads TGTGCCAGCAGCTGGTCAACAACTAATGAAAAACTGTTTTTT. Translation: CASSWSTTNEKLFF.

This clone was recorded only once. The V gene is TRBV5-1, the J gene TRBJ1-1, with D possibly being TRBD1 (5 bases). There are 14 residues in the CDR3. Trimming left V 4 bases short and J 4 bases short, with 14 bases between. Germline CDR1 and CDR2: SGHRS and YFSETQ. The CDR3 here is CASSPLTGRTEAFF. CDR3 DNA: TGCGCCAGCAGCCCCCTTACAGGTCGCACTGAAGCTTTCTTT. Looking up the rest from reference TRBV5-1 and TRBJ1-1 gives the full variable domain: KAGVTQTPRYLIKTRGQQVTLSCSPISGHRSVSWYQQTPGQGLQFLFEYFSETQRNKGNFPGRFSGRQFSNSRSEMNVSTLELGDSALYLCASSPLTGRTEAFFGQGTRLTVV.

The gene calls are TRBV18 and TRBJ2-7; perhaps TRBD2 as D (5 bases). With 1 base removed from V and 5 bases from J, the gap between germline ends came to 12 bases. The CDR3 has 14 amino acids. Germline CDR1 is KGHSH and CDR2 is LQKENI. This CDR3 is CASSPQASMNEQYF. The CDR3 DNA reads TGTGCCAGCTCACCACAAGCTAGCATGAACGAGCAGTACTTC.

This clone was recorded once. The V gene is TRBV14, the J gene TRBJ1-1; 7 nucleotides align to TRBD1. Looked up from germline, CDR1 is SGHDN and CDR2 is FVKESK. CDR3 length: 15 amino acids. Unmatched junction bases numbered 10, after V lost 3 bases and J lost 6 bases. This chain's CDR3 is CASSQTGTAIPEAFF. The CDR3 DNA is TGTGCCAGCAGCCAGACCGGGACAGCTATCCCTGAAGCTTTCTTT.

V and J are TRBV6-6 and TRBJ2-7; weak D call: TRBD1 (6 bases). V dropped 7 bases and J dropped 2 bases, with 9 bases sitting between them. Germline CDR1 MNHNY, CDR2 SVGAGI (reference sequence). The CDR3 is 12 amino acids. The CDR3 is CASKDRTYEQYF. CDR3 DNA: TGTGCCAGCAAAGACAGGACCTACGAGCAGTACTTC.

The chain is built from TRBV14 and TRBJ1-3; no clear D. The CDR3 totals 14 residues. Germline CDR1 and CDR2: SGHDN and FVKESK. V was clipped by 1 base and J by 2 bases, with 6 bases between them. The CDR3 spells CASSQVGAGNTIYF. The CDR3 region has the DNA TGTGCCAGCAGCCAAGTAGGTGCTGGAAACACCATATATTTT.

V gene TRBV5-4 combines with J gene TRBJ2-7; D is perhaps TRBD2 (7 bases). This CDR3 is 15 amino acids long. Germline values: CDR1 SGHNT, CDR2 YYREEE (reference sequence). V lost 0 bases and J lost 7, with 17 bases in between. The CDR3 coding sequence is TGTGCCAGCAGCTTGGTAGGGGGGGGTCGGGGAGAGCAGTACTTC. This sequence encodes CASSLVGGGRGEQYF. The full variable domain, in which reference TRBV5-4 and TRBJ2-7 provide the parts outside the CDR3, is ETGVTQSPTHLIKTRGQQVTLRCSSQSGHNTVSWYQQALGQGPQFIFQYYREEENGRGNFPPRFSGLQFPNYSSELNVNALELDDSALYLCASSLVGGGRGEQYFGPGTRLTVT.

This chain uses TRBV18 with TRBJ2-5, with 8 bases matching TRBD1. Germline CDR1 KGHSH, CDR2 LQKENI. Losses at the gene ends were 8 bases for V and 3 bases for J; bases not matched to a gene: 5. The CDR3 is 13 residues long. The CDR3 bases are TGTGCCAGCACCCTGGACAGGGAAGAGACCCAGTACTTC. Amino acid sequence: CASTLDREETQYF.

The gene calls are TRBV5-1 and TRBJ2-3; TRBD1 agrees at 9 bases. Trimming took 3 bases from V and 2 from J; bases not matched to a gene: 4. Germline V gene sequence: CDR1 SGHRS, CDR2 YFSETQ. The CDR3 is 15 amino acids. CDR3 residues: CASSSGTGPTDTQYF. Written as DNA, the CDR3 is TGCGCCAGCAGCTCAGGGACAGGGCCCACAGATACGCAGTATTTT.

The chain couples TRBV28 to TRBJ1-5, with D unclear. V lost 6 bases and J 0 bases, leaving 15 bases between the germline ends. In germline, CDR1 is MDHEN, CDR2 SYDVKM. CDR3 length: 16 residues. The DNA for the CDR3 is TGTGCCAGCAGCCAAGGACGGATTAATAGCAATCAGCCCCAGCATTTT. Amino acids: CASSQGRINSNQPQHF. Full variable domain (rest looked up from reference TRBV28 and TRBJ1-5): DVKVTQSSRYLVKRTGEKVFLECVQDMDHENMFWYRQDPGLGLRLIYFSYDVKMKEKGDIPEGYSVSREKKERFSLILESASTNQTSMYLCASSQGRINSNQPQHFGDGTRLSIL.

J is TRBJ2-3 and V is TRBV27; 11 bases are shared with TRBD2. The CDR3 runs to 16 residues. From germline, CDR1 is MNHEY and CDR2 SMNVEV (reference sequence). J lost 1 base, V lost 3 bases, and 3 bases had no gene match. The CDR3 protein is CASSLPGLAGTDTQYF. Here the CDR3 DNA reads TGTGCCAGCAGTTTGCCGGGACTAGCGGGCACAGATACGCAGTATTTT.

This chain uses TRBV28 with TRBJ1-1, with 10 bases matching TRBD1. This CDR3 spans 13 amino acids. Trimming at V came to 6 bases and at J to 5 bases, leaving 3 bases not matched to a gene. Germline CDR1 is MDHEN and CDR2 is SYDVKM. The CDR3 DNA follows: TGTGCCAGCAGGACAGGGGGCATGACTGAAGCTTTCTTT. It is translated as CASRTGGMTEAFF.

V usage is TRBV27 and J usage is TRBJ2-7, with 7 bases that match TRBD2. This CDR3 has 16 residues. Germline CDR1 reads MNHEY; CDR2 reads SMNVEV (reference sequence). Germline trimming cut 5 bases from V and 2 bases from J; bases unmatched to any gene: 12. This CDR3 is CASSRLLAASTYEQYF. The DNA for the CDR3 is TGTGCCAGCAGTCGCCTCCTAGCGGCTAGTACCTACGAGCAGTACTTC.

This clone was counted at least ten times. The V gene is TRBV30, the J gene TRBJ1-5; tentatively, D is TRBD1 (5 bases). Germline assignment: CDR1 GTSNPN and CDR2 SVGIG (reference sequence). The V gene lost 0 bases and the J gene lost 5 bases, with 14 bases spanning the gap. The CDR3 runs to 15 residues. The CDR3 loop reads CAWSVSPTGYQPQHF. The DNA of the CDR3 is TGTGCCTGGAGTGTATCCCCTACAGGTTATCAGCCCCAGCATTTT.

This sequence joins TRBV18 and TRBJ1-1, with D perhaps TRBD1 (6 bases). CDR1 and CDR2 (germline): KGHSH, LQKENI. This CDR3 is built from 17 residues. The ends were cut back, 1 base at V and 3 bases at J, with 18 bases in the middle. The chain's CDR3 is CASSPLHGGPVHTEAFF. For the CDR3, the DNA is TGTGCCAGCTCACCACTGCACGGGGGCCCGGTCCACACTGAAGCTTTCTTT.

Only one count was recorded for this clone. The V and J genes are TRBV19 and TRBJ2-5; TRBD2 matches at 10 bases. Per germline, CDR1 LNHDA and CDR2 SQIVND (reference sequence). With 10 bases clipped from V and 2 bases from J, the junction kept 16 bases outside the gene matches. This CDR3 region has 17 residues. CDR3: CATAPGVGTSVQETQYF. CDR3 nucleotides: TGTGCCACAGCCCCGGGGGTCGGGACTAGCGTACAAGAGACCCAGTACTTC.

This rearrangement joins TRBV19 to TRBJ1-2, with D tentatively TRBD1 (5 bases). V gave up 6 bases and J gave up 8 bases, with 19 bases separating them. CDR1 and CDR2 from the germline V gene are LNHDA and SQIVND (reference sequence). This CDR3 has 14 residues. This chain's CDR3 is CASSPRGEMRGYTF. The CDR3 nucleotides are TGTGCCAGTAGCCCTCGGGGGGAGATGCGCGGCTACACCTTC.

In nucleotides, the CDR3 is TGTGCCAGCAGCTTGACCGGGCGAGACACCATATATTTT. Translating it yields CASSLTGRDTIYF. The V and J genes are TRBV11-2 and TRBJ1-3; D unclear. Germline-derived CDR1 and CDR2 are SGHAT and FQNNGV. V lost 3 bases and J lost 8, with 11 bases in between. This CDR3 region has 13 residues.